This T cell receptor (beta chain) was identified during a study of blood T cells in healthy people across ages. Through a sample-barcoded 5' primer and a J-beta primer mix, a second PCR was run for roughly 6 to 11 cycles. TCRdb re-analysed the 5' RACE reads in MiXCR, keeping a single row per CDR3 protein. The sample shows approximately 490,000 distinct CDR3 sequences, 24% of them seen only once. Trimming shortened V by 2 bases and J by 2 bases, and 6 bases separated the two germline ends. The CDR3 covers 13 residues. The germline gives CDR1 SGHRS, CDR2 YFSETQ. This clonotype was recorded a few times. These same records also appear under a second study, on T cells of mothers and their children. This second report adds: With the M1S primer of the second PCR, sample barcodes and 2-4 random nucleotides were added.

The source material was blood. The receptor was derived from a boy younger than 18 in good health. The rearrangement links TRBV5-1 to TRBJ2-3; D remains unclear. The CDR3 DNA reads as TGCGCCAGCAGCTTTGGCTACACAGATACGCAGTATTTT. Encoded protein: CASSFGYTDTQYF.